This T cell receptor beta chain was recorded in a study of shared T cell receptors in the human thymus. Method: immunoSEQ multiplex PCR; TCRdb's copy keeps in-frame clones and lacks some. The table has some 640,000 clones, around 87% seen once; the top ten hold 0.009% to 0.0095%. The CDR3 extends over 17 amino acids. Trimming took 4 bases from V and 4 from J, leaving 21 bases between them. The germline V gene has CDR1 SGDLS and CDR2 YYNGEE. These sequences were also reported in another study, on human thymus T cells. From that study: Corrective cardiac surgery supplied the resected thymus tissue. Blood and thymic repertoires both appeared biased in V and J gene usage. Related research described strongly overlapping thymic repertoires in unrelated people.

This receptor was identified in a boy less than two years old with a congenital heart defect. The sample comprised thymocytes. The V and J genes are TRBV9 and TRBJ2-1; TRBD1 might be the D (6 bases). CDR3: CASSPRPGTPGYNEQFF. CDR3 coding DNA: TGTGCCAGCAGCCCTCGGCCCGGGACACCTGGTTACAATGAGCAGTTCTTC.